This TCR beta chain appears in the sequencing data of a study of blood T cell repertoires in COVID-19. Sequenced by immunoSEQ multiplex PCR; TCRdb stores in-frame clones only, minus some. The data show approximately 140,000 clones, around 90% seen once. V was trimmed by 1 base and J by 0 bases, leaving 7 bases between them. This CDR3 comprises 14 residues. The germline CDR1 and CDR2 sequences are LGHDT and YNNKEL (reference sequence). The V call is TRBV3-1 (or the pseudogene TRBV3-2), the J call TRBJ2-7, with no clear D. Sequencing used peripheral blood. This clonotype was sampled from a woman between 55 and 75 years old with acute or convalescent COVID-19. CDR3 protein: CASSQGSLSYEQYF. For the CDR3, the DNA is TGTGCCAGCAGCCAAGGGAGCCTCTCCTACGAGCAGTACTTC.